This T cell receptor beta chain emerged from a study of blood T cell repertoires in COVID-19. Authors' data handling: By means of reference gene primer amplification, nucleated cell counts were estimated. Profiled with immunoSEQ multiplex PCR; TCRdb holds only in-frame clones, not every one. D and trimming were read from the DNA, whereas the V and J calls and clone size are those reported in that table. Of about 270,000 clones listed, about 76% are singletons. In its sample, this clone was seen a few times. The sequence came from a woman aged 55-75 years with active or convalescent COVID-19. The sequenced sample consisted of peripheral blood.

CDR3: CASSVGGGTTETQYF. CDR3 in DNA: TGTGCCAGCAGCGTAGGAGGCGGGACGACAGAGACCCAGTACTTC. V usage is TRBV9 and J usage is TRBJ2-5, with TRBD2 as a possible D gene (6 bases). Germline V lookup: CDR1 SGDLS, CDR2 YYNGEE. The CDR3 totals 15 residues. Trimming stripped 0 bases from V and 4 bases from J, with 13 bases between.